This TCR beta chain was obtained from a study of Ad26.COV2.S vaccination and SARS-CoV-2 variants. CDR3 length: 16 amino acids. Trimming at V came to 3 bases and at J to 7 bases, leaving 8 bases not matched to a gene. Germline V CDR1 and CDR2: SNHLY, FYNNEI. On this clone itself: The antigen remains undetermined.

Treatment denoted: 15 to 20 received Ad26.COV2.S at low or high dose, single or two shots; about five received placebo; per-sample allocation not given. Material that was analyzed had been drawn on day 63 after the first vaccine or placebo injection. Donation came from an adult in Boston who was aged 18-55 years. Using immunoSEQ multiplex PCR, the repertoire was profiled, and TCRdb retains in-frame clones only, with some absent. The table lists around 400,000 clones, about 93% of them singletons. Broader study findings: Possibly, TCR breadth and depth analyses underestimated total T cell responses.

This rearrangement joins TRBV2 to TRBJ2-2; 10 nucleotides match TRBD2. This TCR came from a person between 18 and 60 years old who received the Ad26.COV2.S COVID-19 vaccine or a placebo. Sequenced here: peripheral blood, sampled in a trial of Ad26.COV2.S vaccine versus placebo. The DNA for the CDR3 is TGTGCCAGCAGTGACCCTAGCGGGAGAGGGAACGGGGAGCTGTTTTTT. Its translation: CASSDPSGRGNGELFF.